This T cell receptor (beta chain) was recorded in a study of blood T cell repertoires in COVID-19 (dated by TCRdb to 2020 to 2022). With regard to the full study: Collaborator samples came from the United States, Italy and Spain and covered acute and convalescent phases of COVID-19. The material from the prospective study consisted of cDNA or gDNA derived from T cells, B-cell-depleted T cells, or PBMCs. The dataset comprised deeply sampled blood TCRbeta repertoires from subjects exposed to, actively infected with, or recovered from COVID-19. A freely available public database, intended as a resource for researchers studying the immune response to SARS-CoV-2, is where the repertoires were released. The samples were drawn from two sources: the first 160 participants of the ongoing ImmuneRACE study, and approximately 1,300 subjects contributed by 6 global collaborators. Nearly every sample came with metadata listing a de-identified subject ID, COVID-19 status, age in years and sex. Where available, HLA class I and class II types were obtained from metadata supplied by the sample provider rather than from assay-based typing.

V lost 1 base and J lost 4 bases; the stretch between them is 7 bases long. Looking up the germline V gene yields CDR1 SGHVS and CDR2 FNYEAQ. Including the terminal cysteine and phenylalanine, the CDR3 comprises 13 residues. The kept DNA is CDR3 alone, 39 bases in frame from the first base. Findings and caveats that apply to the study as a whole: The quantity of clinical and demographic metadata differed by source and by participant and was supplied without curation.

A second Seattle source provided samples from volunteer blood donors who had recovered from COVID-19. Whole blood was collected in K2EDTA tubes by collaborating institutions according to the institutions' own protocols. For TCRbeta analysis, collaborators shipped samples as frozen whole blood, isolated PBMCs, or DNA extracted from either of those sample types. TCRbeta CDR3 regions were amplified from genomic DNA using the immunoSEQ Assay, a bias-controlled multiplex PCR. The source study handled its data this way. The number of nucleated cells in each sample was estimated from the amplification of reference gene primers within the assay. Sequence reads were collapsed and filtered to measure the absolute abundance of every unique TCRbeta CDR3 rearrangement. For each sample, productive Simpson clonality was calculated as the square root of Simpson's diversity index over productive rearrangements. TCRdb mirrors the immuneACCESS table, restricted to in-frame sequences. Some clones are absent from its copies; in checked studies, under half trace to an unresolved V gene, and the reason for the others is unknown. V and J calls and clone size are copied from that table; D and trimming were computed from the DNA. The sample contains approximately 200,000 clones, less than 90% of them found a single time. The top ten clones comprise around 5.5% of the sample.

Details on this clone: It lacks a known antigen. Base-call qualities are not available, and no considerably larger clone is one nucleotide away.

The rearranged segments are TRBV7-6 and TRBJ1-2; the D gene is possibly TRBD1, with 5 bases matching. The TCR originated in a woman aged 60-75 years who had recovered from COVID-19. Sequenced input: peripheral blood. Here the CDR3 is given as CASSLVRGYGYTF. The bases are TGTGCCAGCAGCTTAGTAAGGGGCTATGGCTACACCTTC.